The 32 T cell receptor beta chains listed next were all sequenced from one sample in a study of blood T cells in healthy people across ages. The authors ran a second PCR of about 6 to 11 cycles using a sample-barcoded 5' primer and a J-beta primer mix. TCRdb analysed the 5' RACE reads with MiXCR anew, one entry per CDR3 protein. The sample contains over 600,000 distinct CDR3 sequences, 35% to 50% of which appear only once. Sequenced sample: blood. These TCRs come from an elderly man in good health.

The chain is built from TRBV5-1 and TRBJ2-2; D gene uncertain. Trimming removed 0 bases at V and 0 bases at J, with 9 bases between. Germline CDR1 SGHRS, CDR2 YFSETQ. CDR3 length: 16 amino acids. The CDR3 spells CASSLGWIPNTGELFF. DNA for the CDR3: TGCGCCAGCAGCTTGGGTTGGATACCGAACACCGGGGAGCTGTTTTTT. Based on the CDR3 plus reference TRBV5-1 and TRBJ2-2, the full variable domain is KAGVTQTPRYLIKTRGQQVTLSCSPISGHRSVSWYQQTPGQGLQFLFEYFSETQRNKGNFPGRFSGRQFSNSRSEMNVSTLELGDSALYLCASSLGWIPNTGELFFGEGSRLTVL.

This chain links TRBV7-2 with TRBJ2-5; D remains unclear. With 8 bases removed from V and 1 base from J, the gap between germline ends came to 11 bases. This CDR3 region has 13 residues. CDR1 is SGHTA and CDR2 is FQGNSA in the germline V gene. The CDR3 DNA follows: TGTGCCAGCGGCACCTGGGGCCAAGAGACCCAGTACTTC. It codes for CASGTWGQETQYF.

Notes on this clonotype: At one end the junction does not follow the germline gene, possibly because of a read error. The chain carries TRBV5-1 and TRBJ2-1; 9 nucleotides line up with TRBD2. Germline V gene sequence: CDR1 SGHRS, CDR2 YFSETQ. This CDR3 region has 15 residues. The CDR3 bases are TGCGCCAGCAGATTGGGTAGCGGGAGATTCAATGAGCAGTTCTTC. This gives the protein CASRLGSGRFNEQFF.

The rearrangement uses TRBV5-1 and TRBJ2-1; 9 positions agree with TRBD1. The CDR3 is made up of 16 amino acids. CDR1 SGHRS and CDR2 YFSETQ come from the germline V gene. Germline trimming cut 4 bases from V and 4 bases from J; bases unmatched to any gene: 9. The CDR3 nucleotides read TGCGCCAGCAGCCATTTGGGACAGGGAAGTTACAATGAGCAGTTCTTC. It is translated as CASSHLGQGSYNEQFF. Drawing the rest from reference TRBV5-1 and TRBJ2-1, the complete variable domain is KAGVTQTPRYLIKTRGQQVTLSCSPISGHRSVSWYQQTPGQGLQFLFEYFSETQRNKGNFPGRFSGRQFSNSRSEMNVSTLELGDSALYLCASSHLGQGSYNEQFFGPGTRLTVL.

The rearrangement uses TRBV28 and TRBJ2-1; 8 nucleotides agree with TRBD2. Germline V CDR1 and CDR2: MDHEN, SYDVKM. The CDR3 length is 13 residues. V shed 8 bases, J shed 7 bases, and the junction held 7 bases outside the gene matches. The CDR3 DNA sequence: TGTGCCAGCCGGGAGGGCCTTTGGAATGAGCAGTTCTTC. The encoded protein is CASREGLWNEQFF.

J is TRBJ2-2 and V is TRBV7-3; TRBD1 aligns across 9 bases. The CDR3 length is 15 residues. The germline gives CDR1 SGHTA, CDR2 FQGTGA. The J segment lost 5 bases and the V segment lost 3 bases, leaving 4 bases of the junction unmatched. CDR3 nucleotide sequence: TGTGCCAGCAGCTTGAACAGGGGGCGAACCGGGGAGCTGTTTTTT. This codes for CASSLNRGRTGELFF.

This clonotype turned up a few times. This chain links TRBV4-2 with TRBJ2-1; D unclear. The CDR3 loop spans 15 amino acids. The V gene's germline CDR1 is LGHNA and CDR2 YNFKEQ. Deletions cut 0 bases from V and 6 bases from J, with 12 bases between. The CDR3 DNA follows: TGTGCCAGCAGCCAAGAATGGCAGAGACTCAATGAGCAGTTCTTC. Protein product: CASSQEWQRLNEQFF.

The V gene is TRBV7-2, the J gene TRBJ1-2, with 10 bases lining up with TRBD1. Germline lookup yields CDR1 SGHTA and CDR2 FQGNSA. V lost 11 bases and J lost 0; bases outside the gene matches: 6. The CDR3 runs to 14 residues. The CDR3 coding sequence is TGTGCCGCAACCGGGACAGGGGCTAACTATGGCTACACCTTC. This translates into CAATGTGANYGYTF.

This clonotype was counted at least ten times. The J gene is TRBJ2-7, the V gene TRBV5-6, with 8 positions matching TRBD1. The germline V gene encodes CDR1 SGHDT and CDR2 YYEEEE. The CDR3 sequence is 14 residues long. With V trimmed by 0 bases and J by 6 bases, 5 bases remained unmatched. CDR3 DNA: TGTGCCAGCAGCTTGGGCAGGGGGCTTTTCGAGCAGTACTTC. Its translation is CASSLGRGLFEQYF.

The chain couples TRBV7-2 to TRBJ1-2; 10 nucleotides line up with TRBD1. The trim removed 4 bases at V and 4 bases at J, leaving 12 bases unmatched. Germline V gene data show CDR1 as SGHTA and CDR2 as FQGNSA. The CDR3 runs to 17 residues. The CDR3 is CASSSSPGTGVGYGYTF. The CDR3 DNA reads TGTGCCAGCAGCTCCAGTCCCGGGACAGGGGTCGGCTATGGCTACACCTTC.

The chain carries TRBV29-1 and TRBJ1-2; D gene uncertain. This CDR3 is built from 12 residues. The V gene's germline CDR1 is SQVTM and CDR2 ANQGSEA. V gave up 6 bases and J gave up 2 bases, with 10 bases separating them. The CDR3 bases are TGCAGCGTCTGGACGGTAAACTATGGCTACACCTTC. It is translated as CSVWTVNYGYTF.

The DNA of the CDR3 is TGTGCCAGCAGCCAACTCAGGACAGGGGGCTGGGGGACCCAGTACTTC. Amino acid sequence: CASSQLRTGGWGTQYF. The chain links TRBV14 to TRBJ2-5, with TRBD1 matching over 11 bases. Germline V gene lookup returns CDR1 SGHDN and CDR2 FVKESK. Trimming took 2 bases from V and 7 from J; bases not matched to a gene: 9. The CDR3 totals 16 residues. Combining the CDR3 with reference TRBV14 and TRBJ2-5 gives the whole variable domain EAGVTQFPSHSVIEKGQTVTLRCDPISGHDNLYWYRRVMGKEIKFLLHFVKESKQDESGMPNNRFLAERTGGTYSTLKVQPAELEDSGVYFCASSQLRTGGWGTQYFGPGTRLLVL.

With regard to this clonotype: Mismatch with germline at one junction end may stem from a read error. The chain combines TRBV5-1 with TRBJ2-5; TRBD2 aligns across 8 bases. CDR3 size: 14 residues. Germline values: CDR1 SGHRS, CDR2 YFSETQ. CDR3 DNA: TGCACCAGCAGCCCCGGACTAGCAGGGAATGAGCGGTACTTC. This encodes CTSSPGLAGNERYF. The full variable domain, its missing parts supplied by reference TRBV5-1 and TRBJ2-5, is KAGVTQTPRYLIKTRGQQVTLSCSPISGHRSVSWYQQTPGQGLQFLFEYFSETQRNKGNFPGRFSGRQFSNSRSEMNVSTLELGDSALYLCTSSPGLAGNERYFGPGTRLLVL.

J is TRBJ2-5 and V is TRBV7-2, with TRBD2 matching over 10 bases. The germline V gene has CDR1 SGHTA and CDR2 FQGNSA. This CDR3 comprises 16 residues. Trimming took 6 bases from V and 2 from J; bases not matched to a gene: 9. The CDR3 here is CASRPALAGVQETQYF. The CDR3 DNA sequence: TGTGCCAGCAGACCGGCTCTAGCGGGAGTGCAAGAGACCCAGTACTTC.

The genes are TRBV29-1 and TRBJ2-5; D unresolved. Germline CDR1 SQVTM, CDR2 ANQGSEA. The length of the CDR3 is 13 residues. V lost 3 bases, J lost 2 bases, and 10 bases lay in between. The CDR3 DNA sequence: TGCAGCGTTGATTTGATAGTTCAAGAGACCCAGTACTTC. Protein product: CSVDLIVQETQYF.

This clonotype was picked up a small number of times. The CDR3 sequence: CASSQAPPGTGGVSEQYF. The CDR3 DNA follows: TGTGCCAGCAGTCAAGCTCCCCCCGGGACAGGGGGCGTCTCGGAGCAGTACTTC. The rearrangement links TRBV27 to TRBJ2-7; TRBD1 agrees at 12 bases. The CDR3 spans 18 residues. The germline gives CDR1 MNHEY, CDR2 SMNVEV (reference sequence). V shed 5 bases and J 7 bases; nucleotides not matched to a gene: 18.

This clonotype has a handful of counts. The rearrangement joins TRBV7-2 to TRBJ2-7, with TRBD2 matching 8 bases. Germline V gene sequence: CDR1 SGHTA, CDR2 FQGNSA. With V trimmed by 5 bases and J by 2 bases, 8 bases remained unmatched. This CDR3 has 15 amino acids. As DNA, the CDR3 is TGTGCCAGCAGCGTCACGGGACTAGAGACCTACGAGCAGTACTTC. Amino acids: CASSVTGLETYEQYF.

This chain uses TRBV10-3 with TRBJ1-1, with 10 bases lining up with TRBD1. The CDR3 is 13 amino acids. J gave up 11 bases and V 9 bases, and 12 bases lay outside the gene matches. Germline V lookup: CDR1 ENHRY, CDR2 SYGVKD. The CDR3 coding sequence is TGTGCCATGACAATGGGACAGGGGAGCGAGGCTTTCTTT. Its translation is CAMTMGQGSEAFF.

This chain uses TRBV5-1 with TRBJ2-5, with D perhaps matching TRBD2 (6 bases). V shed 4 bases and J shed 3 bases, with 13 bases lying between them. The CDR3 length is 14 residues. Germline values: CDR1 SGHRS, CDR2 YFSETQ. This CDR3 is CASSRRLEKETQYF. In DNA, the CDR3 is TGCGCCAGCAGCCGGAGACTAGAGAAAGAGACCCAGTACTTC.

The J gene is TRBJ2-3, the V gene TRBV12-3 or TRBV12-4, with 8 positions matching TRBD2. The CDR3 is 15 amino acids. V shed 3 bases and J 2 bases; nucleotides not matched to a gene: 4. CDR3 nucleotides: TGTGCCAGCAGTTTGGGTAGCGGGGCCACAGATACGCAGTATTTT. Translated: CASSLGSGATDTQYF.

J is TRBJ2-2 and V is TRBV10-3; 10 bases line up with TRBD2. The CDR3 consists of 16 residues. Trimming took 10 bases from V and 4 from J; bases not matched to a gene: 12. In germline, CDR1 is ENHRY, CDR2 SYGVKD. This CDR3 is CATRPLAGAGTGELFF. CDR3 bases: TGTGCCACCAGGCCCCTAGCGGGAGCTGGCACCGGGGAGCTGTTTTTT.

The chain joins TRBV20-1 to TRBJ2-4; weak D call: TRBD1 (5 bases). The J call may be incorrect, as the DNA end agrees better with TRBJ2-7. The CDR3 consists of 13 residues. Germline assignment: CDR1 DFQATT and CDR2 SNEGSKA (reference sequence). In DNA, the CDR3 is TGCAGTGCTCATCCTCAGGGTACCTACGAGCAGTACTTC. Translating gives CSAHPQGTYEQYF.

This clonotype was counted only a few times. This chain joins TRBV12-3 or TRBV12-4 and TRBJ2-7; 7 nucleotides align to TRBD2. This CDR3 has 13 residues. J gave up 3 bases and V 6 bases, and 5 bases lay outside the gene matches. In nucleotides, the CDR3 is TGTGCCAGCAGAGGGACTACCTACTACGAGCAGTACTTC. Residues: CASRGTTYYEQYF.

Comment on this clonotype: The junction does not match germline at one end; this may be a read error. The chain recombines TRBV20-1 with TRBJ2-3; TRBD2 agrees at 11 bases. The CDR3 is made up of 16 amino acids. The germline V gene has CDR1 DFQATT and CDR2 SNEGSKA (reference sequence). CDR3 sequence (DNA): TGCAGTGTTAGAGGGTTAGCGGGAGGGCCTGGAGATACGCAGTATTTT. Translating gives CSVRGLAGGPGDTQYF.

This clonotype has a handful of counts. The chain links TRBV29-1 to TRBJ2-3; perhaps D is TRBD1 or TRBD2 (5 bases each). V lost 2 bases, J lost 1 base, and 7 bases lay in between. This CDR3 has 13 residues. Germline V gene lookup returns CDR1 SQVTM and CDR2 ANQGSEA. The DNA of the CDR3 is TGCAGCGTTGAAAGGGGAGGCACAGATACGCAGTATTTT. Amino acids: CSVERGGTDTQYF.

This clonotype was seen at least ten times. This chain links TRBV6-1 with TRBJ2-7; TRBD2 agrees at 12 bases. The germline V gene encodes CDR1 MNHNS and CDR2 SASEGT. The V segment lost 8 bases and the J segment 3 bases; nucleotides outside the gene matches: 17. The CDR3 is 18 amino acids. Here the CDR3 DNA reads TGTGCCAGCCGCCAGTTTCCCCGGACTAGCGGGAATCTCTACGAGCAGTACTTC. The encoded protein is CASRQFPRTSGNLYEQYF.

This chain links TRBV4-2 with TRBJ2-2; D remains ambiguous. Trimming removed 0 bases from V and 1 base from J, with 6 bases in between. CDR3 length equals 15 residues. CDR1 is LGHNA, CDR2 YNFKEQ, per germline. The CDR3 DNA sequence: TGTGCCAGCAGCCAAGATATGCAGAACACCGGGGAGCTGTTTTTT. It encodes CASSQDMQNTGELFF.

This clonotype is a singleton in its sample. The DNA for the CDR3 is TGTGCCAGCAGCTTAGACACCGAAAAACTGTTTTTT. Residues: CASSLDTEKLFF. The chain carries TRBV7-9 and TRBJ1-4; D call uncertain. V was trimmed by 1 base and J by 8 bases, leaving 5 bases between them. Germline assignment: CDR1 SEHNR and CDR2 FQNEAQ (reference sequence). The CDR3 is 12 amino acids.

The chain employs TRBV7-2 and TRBJ2-7, with D tentatively TRBD1 or TRBD2 (6 bases each). In germline, CDR1 is SGHTA, CDR2 FQGNSA. V dropped 1 base and J dropped 3 bases, with 16 bases sitting between them. This CDR3 contains 16 residues. In DNA, the CDR3 is TGTGCCAGCAGCTTAGTGGCGACAGGAGGGATCTACGAGCAGTACTTC. Residues: CASSLVATGGIYEQYF.

This clonotype came up a few times. In nucleotides, the CDR3 is TGCGCCAGCAGCCTCCTGGACATGAGGAACACTGAAGCTTTCTTT. It is translated as CASSLLDMRNTEAFF. The J gene is TRBJ1-1, the V gene TRBV5-1; weak D call: TRBD1 (5 bases). The CDR3 length is 15 residues. V was trimmed by 4 bases and J by 1 base, leaving 14 bases between them. Germline assignment: CDR1 SGHRS and CDR2 YFSETQ.

This clonotype came up a few times. The chain uses TRBV7-6 and TRBJ2-3; D call uncertain. Germline CDR1 and CDR2: SGHVS and FNYEAQ. Trimming shortened V by 5 bases and J by 3 bases, and 9 bases separated the two germline ends. The length of the CDR3 is 13 residues. This CDR3 is CASSPYMTDTQYF. The CDR3 DNA sequence: TGTGCCAGCAGCCCATACATGACAGATACGCAGTATTTT.

The V and J genes are TRBV21-1 and TRBJ2-7. TRBV21-1 is termed a pseudogene. This CDR3 region has 14 residues. CDR3 sequence: CASSKEADSYEQYF. The CDR3 region has the DNA TGTGCCAGCAGCAAAGAGGCAGATTCCTACGAGCAGTACTTC.